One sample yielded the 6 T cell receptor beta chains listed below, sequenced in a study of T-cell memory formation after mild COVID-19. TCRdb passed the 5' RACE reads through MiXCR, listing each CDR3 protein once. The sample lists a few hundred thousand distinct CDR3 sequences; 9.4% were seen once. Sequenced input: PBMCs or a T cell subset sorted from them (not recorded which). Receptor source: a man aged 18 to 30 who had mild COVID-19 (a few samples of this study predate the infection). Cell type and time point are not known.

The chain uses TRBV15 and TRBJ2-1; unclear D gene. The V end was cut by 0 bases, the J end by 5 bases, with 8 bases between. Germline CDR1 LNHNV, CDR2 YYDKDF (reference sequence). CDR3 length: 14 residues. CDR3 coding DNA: TGTGCCACCAGCAGAGATGGGCCTAACAATGAGCAGTTCTTC. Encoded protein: CATSRDGPNNEQFF.

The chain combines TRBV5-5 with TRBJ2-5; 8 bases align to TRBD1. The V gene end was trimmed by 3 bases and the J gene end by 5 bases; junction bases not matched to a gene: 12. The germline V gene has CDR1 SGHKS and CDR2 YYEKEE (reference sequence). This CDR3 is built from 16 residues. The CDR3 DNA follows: TGTGCCAGCAGCTGGGGCGCAGGGGGCCTTCGGGAGACCCAGTACTTC. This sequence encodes CASSWGAGGLRETQYF.

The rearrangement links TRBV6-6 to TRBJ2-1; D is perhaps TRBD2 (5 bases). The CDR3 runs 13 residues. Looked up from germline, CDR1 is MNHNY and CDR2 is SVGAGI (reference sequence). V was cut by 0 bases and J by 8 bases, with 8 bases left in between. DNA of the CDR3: TGTGCCAGCAGTTACTCATTCGGGGATGAGCAGTTCTTC. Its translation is CASSYSFGDEQFF.

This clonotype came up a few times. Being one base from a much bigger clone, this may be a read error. The CDR3 nucleotides are TGCGCCAGCAGCTTGGACTCGAACAATGAGCAGTTCTTC. Its protein is CASSLDSNNEQFF. The rearrangement links TRBV5-1 to TRBJ2-1; no clear D gene. V was shortened by 0 bases and J by 5 bases, with 6 bases between the two germline ends. Germline V gene data show CDR1 as SGHRS and CDR2 as YFSETQ. This CDR3 has 13 residues.

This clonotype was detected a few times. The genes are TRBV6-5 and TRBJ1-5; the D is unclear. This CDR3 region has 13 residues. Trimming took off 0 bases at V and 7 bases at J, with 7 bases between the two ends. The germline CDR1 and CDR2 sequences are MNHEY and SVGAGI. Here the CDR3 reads CASSYSGRQPQHF. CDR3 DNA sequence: TGTGCCAGCAGTTACTCTGGACGGCAGCCCCAGCATTTT.

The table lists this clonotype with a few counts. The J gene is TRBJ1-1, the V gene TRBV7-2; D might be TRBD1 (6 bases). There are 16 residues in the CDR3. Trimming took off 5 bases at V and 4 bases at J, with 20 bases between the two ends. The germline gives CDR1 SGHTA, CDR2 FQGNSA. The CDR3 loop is CASSRLGGLLFTEAFF. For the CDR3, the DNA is TGTGCCAGCAGCCGCTTGGGGGGGCTACTCTTCACTGAAGCTTTCTTT.